These 19 T cell receptor beta chains were sequenced from one sample in a study of T cell repertoires in cytomegalovirus infection. TCRdb fed the reads into MiXCR, producing one record per CDR3 protein. This repertoire shows about 920,000 distinct CDR3 sequences, roughly 30% found once; its top ten account for roughly 12%. Antigens for these TCRs are unknown. The specimen was cultured CD8+ T cells from PBMCs, collected from culture after CMV antigen stimulation. The receptor source for this set is a human donor in good health (CMV status not recorded). Some clones in this sample may be carry-over from other donors' samples.

This clonotype was seen ten or more times. The chain combines TRBV6-1 with TRBJ2-5, with 8 positions matching TRBD2. V trimming: 5 bases; J trimming: 5 bases; junction bases outside the gene matches: 4. Germline V gene lookup returns CDR1 MNHNS and CDR2 SASEGT. The CDR3 length is 13 residues. The CDR3 reads CASSLGLVETQYF. CDR3 bases: TGTGCCAGCAGTTTGGGACTAGTTGAGACCCAGTACTTC.

This chain links TRBV7-9 with TRBJ1-4; D perhaps matches TRBD1 (6 bases). The V and J ends lost 1 base and 0 bases respectively, with 9 bases between them. The germline V gene has CDR1 SEHNR and CDR2 FQNEAQ (reference sequence). CDR3 length: 16 residues. In nucleotides, the CDR3 is TGTGCCAGCAGCTTAGATACAGGGACAACTAATGAAAAACTGTTTTTT. Protein: CASSLDTGTTNEKLFF.

V and J are TRBV5-5 and TRBJ2-1; 13 bases line up with TRBD2. V was clipped by 4 bases and J by 0 bases; unmatched bases: 4. The CDR3 totals 17 residues. Germline assignment: CDR1 SGHKS and CDR2 YYEKEE (reference sequence). DNA of the CDR3: TGTGCCAGCAGCCTGACTAGCGGGGGGAGCTCCTACAATGAGCAGTTCTTC. Protein sequence: CASSLTSGGSSYNEQFF.

This clonotype was picked up many times. The chain employs TRBV7-2 and TRBJ2-3; perhaps TRBD1 as D (5 bases). The CDR3 runs 17 residues. The germline V gene has CDR1 SGHTA and CDR2 FQGNSA. V lost 2 bases to trimming and J lost 1 base, with 16 bases between them. CDR3 in DNA: TGTGCCAGCAGCTTAACAGGTTCCCCCGAGGGCACAGATACGCAGTATTTT. Its translation is CASSLTGSPEGTDTQYF. The full variable domain, with the rest looked up from reference TRBV7-2 and TRBJ2-3, is GAGVSQSPSNKVTEKGKDVELRCDPISGHTALYWYRQSLGQGLEFLIYFQGNSAPDKSGLPSDRFSAERTGGSVSTLTIQRTQQEDSAVYLCASSLTGSPEGTDTQYFGPGTRLTVL.

This clonotype was seen a few times. The chain combines TRBV7-6 with TRBJ2-3, with a tentative D call TRBD1 (6 bases). CDR1 and CDR2 from the germline V gene are SGHVS and FNYEAQ. Trimming removed 7 bases at V and 3 bases at J, with 8 bases between. The CDR3 covers 12 residues. This chain's CDR3 is CASTDRTDTQYF. CDR3 DNA sequence: TGTGCCAGCACCGACAGGACAGATACGCAGTATTTT.

The chain is built from TRBV2 and TRBJ2-6; D remains ambiguous. Trimming stripped 3 bases from V and 0 bases from J, with 9 bases between. The germline V gene encodes CDR1 SNHLY and CDR2 FYNNEI. The CDR3 loop spans 16 amino acids. CDR3 residues: CASSDTVNSGANVLTF. CDR3 DNA: TGTGCCAGCAGTGACACAGTGAACTCTGGGGCCAACGTCCTGACTTTC.

Ten or more counts support this clonotype. The rearrangement links TRBV7-8 to TRBJ2-2; D may be TRBD1 (5 bases). Germline lookup yields CDR1 SGHVS and CDR2 FQNEAQ. The CDR3 has 15 amino acids. The V gene lost 5 bases and the J gene lost 7 bases, with 17 bases spanning the gap. CDR3 protein: CASSPGPGRRGELFF. DNA of the CDR3: TGTGCCAGCAGCCCTGGTCCAGGGCGGCGCGGGGAGCTGTTTTTT.

This clonotype was seen at least ten times. This chain uses TRBV7-6 with TRBJ1-2; 11 bases are a match to TRBD1. The ends lost 4 bases at V and 6 bases at J; junction bases unmatched: 13. The CDR3 totals 17 residues. Germline V gene data show CDR1 as SGHVS and CDR2 as FNYEAQ. The DNA for the CDR3 is TGTGCCAGCAGCTCTACCAACCAGAGGACAGGGGGCGATGGCTACACCTTC. Translated: CASSSTNQRTGGDGYTF.

The chain links TRBV12-3 or TRBV12-4 to TRBJ1-2; D unresolved. Trimming removed 3 bases at V and 5 bases at J, with 13 bases between. The CDR3 is made up of 14 amino acids. The CDR3 DNA follows: TGTGCCAGCAGTTTTGGTACGACCTCATATGGCTACACCTTC. The encoded protein is CASSFGTTSYGYTF.

Only a few counts were recorded for this clonotype. V and J are TRBV10-3 and TRBJ2-7; 14 nucleotides match TRBD2. This CDR3 comprises 17 residues. V lost 7 bases and J lost 4; bases outside the gene matches: 12. Germline V gene sequence: CDR1 ENHRY, CDR2 SYGVKD. The CDR3 reads CAITRGLAGGLFYEQYF. The CDR3 nucleotides are TGTGCCATCACCCGAGGACTAGCGGGGGGCCTTTTTTACGAGCAGTACTTC.

This clonotype was recorded a few times. This chain uses TRBV2 with TRBJ2-1, with 9 bases matching TRBD1. CDR3 length: 15 amino acids. Germline assignment: CDR1 SNHLY and CDR2 FYNNEI. The trim removed 2 bases at V and 2 bases at J, leaving 1 base unmatched. CDR3 sequence (DNA): TGTGCCAGCAGTGAACGGGACAGGGCCTACAATGAGCAGTTCTTC. It yields the protein CASSERDRAYNEQFF.

Notes on this clonotype: A read error may explain this, as a much larger clone is one base away. V gene TRBV27 combines with J gene TRBJ2-4; a weak D match, TRBD1 (6 bases). This CDR3 has 16 residues. The germline V and J ends were trimmed by 3 bases and 0 bases, with 12 bases remaining between them. Germline assignment: CDR1 MNHEY and CDR2 SMNVEV (reference sequence). CDR3 in DNA: TGTGCCAGCAGTTTTTCAGGGACAATAGCCAAAAACATTCAGTACTTC. It yields the protein CASSFSGTIAKNIQYF.

In nucleotides, the CDR3 is TGTGCCACCACCGGACAGTTTAATCAGCCCCAGCATTTT. Translated, it gives CATTGQFNQPQHF. The V gene is TRBV6-1, the J gene TRBJ1-5, with D possibly TRBD1 on 6 matching bases. In germline, CDR1 is MNHNS, CDR2 SASEGT. The CDR3 has 13 amino acids. Trimming left V 10 bases short and J 4 bases short, with 14 bases between.

This CDR3 reads CASSFGQADTEAFF. CDR3 nucleotides: TGTGCCAGCAGTTTTGGACAGGCGGACACTGAAGCTTTCTTT. V usage is TRBV27 and J usage is TRBJ1-1, with 7 bases identical to TRBD1. This CDR3 comprises 14 residues. Per the germline V gene, CDR1 is MNHEY and CDR2 is SMNVEV (reference sequence). Germline trimming cut 3 bases from V and 3 bases from J; bases unmatched to any gene: 4.

This clonotype showed up many times. The genes are TRBV6-5 and TRBJ2-7; 7 bases line up with TRBD1. Looked up from germline, CDR1 is MNHEY and CDR2 is SVGAGI. J gave up 3 bases and V 2 bases, and 1 base lay outside the gene matches. There are 13 residues in the CDR3. The CDR3 DNA reads as TGTGCCAGCAGTTACCGACAGGGCTACGAGCAGTACGTC. This gives the protein CASSYRQGYEQYV.

This chain connects TRBV7-2 to TRBJ2-5; a possible D gene is TRBD2 (6 bases). The germline V gene has CDR1 SGHTA and CDR2 FQGNSA. V lost 8 bases, J lost 0 bases, and 16 bases lay in between. There are 15 residues in the CDR3. In DNA, the CDR3 is TGTGCCAGCGGGCTGGAGGGCCTGTACCAAGAGACCCAGTACTTC. Protein sequence: CASGLEGLYQETQYF.

This clonotype appeared a few times. The J gene is TRBJ2-5, the V gene TRBV2; D ambiguous. The CDR3 has 10 residues. From germline, CDR1 is SNHLY and CDR2 FYNNEI. The V end was cut by 8 bases, the J end by 5 bases, with 6 bases between. The CDR3 sequence is CASAGETQYF. Here the CDR3 DNA reads TGTGCCAGCGCTGGGGAGACCCAGTACTTC.

This chain connects TRBV6-5 to TRBJ1-1; 7 positions agree with TRBD1. The CDR3 contains 16 residues. The V and J ends lost 2 bases and 3 bases, in that order; junction bases with no gene match: 9. Germline V lookup: CDR1 MNHEY, CDR2 SVGAGI. The CDR3 nucleotides read TGTGCCAGCAGTTACCTCGATCAGGGGGAGGACACTGAAGCTTTCTTT. Translation gives CASSYLDQGEDTEAFF.

This clonotype was seen a few times. The chain combines TRBV6-2 or TRBV6-3 with TRBJ2-1; no definite D call. V was cut by 6 bases and J by 5 bases, with 5 bases left in between. This CDR3 has 11 residues. Germline CDR1 MNHEY, CDR2 SVGEGT. CDR3 nucleotide sequence: TGTGCCAGCAGAGACAACAATGAGCAGTTCTTC. Its protein product is CASRDNNEQFF.